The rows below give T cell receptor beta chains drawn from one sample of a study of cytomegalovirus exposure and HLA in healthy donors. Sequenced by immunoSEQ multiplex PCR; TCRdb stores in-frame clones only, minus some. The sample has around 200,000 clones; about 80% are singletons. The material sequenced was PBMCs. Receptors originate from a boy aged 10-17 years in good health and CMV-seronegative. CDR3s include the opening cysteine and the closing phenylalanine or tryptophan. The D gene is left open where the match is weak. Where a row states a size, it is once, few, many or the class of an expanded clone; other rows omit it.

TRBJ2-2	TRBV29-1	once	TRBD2	CSVGLAGGRVAGELFF	TGCAGCGTGGGACTAGCGGGGGGGAGGGTGGCCGGGGAGCTGTTTTTT
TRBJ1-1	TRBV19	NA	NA	CASMPGENTEAFF	TGTGCCAGTATGCCAGGGGAAAACACTGAAGCTTTCTTT
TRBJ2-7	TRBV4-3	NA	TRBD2	CASSQDRGGSSYEQYF	TGCGCCAGCAGCCAAGATAGGGGCGGGAGCTCCTACGAGCAGTACTTC
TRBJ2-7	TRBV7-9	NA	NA	CASSLDVRSSYEQYF	TGTGCCAGCAGCTTAGATGTCCGGAGCTCCTACGAGCAGTACTTC
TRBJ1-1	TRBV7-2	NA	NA	CASSLRAGYTEAFF	TGTGCCAGCAGCTTGCGGGCGGGTTACACTGAAGCTTTCTTT
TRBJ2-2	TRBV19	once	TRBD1	CASRTQGAGTGELFF	TGTGCCAGTAGGACTCAGGGGGCGGGGACCGGGGAGCTGTTTTTT
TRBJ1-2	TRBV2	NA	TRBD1	CASSERTGPNYGYTF	TGTGCCAGCAGTGAAAGGACAGGCCCCAACTATGGCTACACCTTC
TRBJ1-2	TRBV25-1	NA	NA	CASSEYFPGIDGYTF	TGTGCCAGCAGTGAATATTTTCCAGGGATCGATGGCTACACCTTC
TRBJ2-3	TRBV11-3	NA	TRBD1	CASRLEGAGTDTQYF	TGTGCCAGCAGGCTCGAGGGGGCAGGTACAGATACGCAGTATTTT
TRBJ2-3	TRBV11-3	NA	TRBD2	CASSSSGSTDTQYF	TGTGCCAGCAGCTCAAGCGGGAGTACAGATACGCAGTATTTT
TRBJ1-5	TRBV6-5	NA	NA	CASSSDISYQPQHF	TGTGCCAGCAGTTCCGACATATCATATCAGCCCCAGCATTTT
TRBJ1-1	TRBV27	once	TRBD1	CASSDRVYTEAFF	TGTGCCAGCTCCGACAGGGTTTACACTGAAGCTTTCTTT
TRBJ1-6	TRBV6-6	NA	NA	CASSSTVGYSPLHF	TGTGCCAGCAGTTCGACAGTGGGATATTCACCCCTCCACTTT
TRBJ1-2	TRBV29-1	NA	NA	CSARGLFNYGYTF	TGCAGCGCGAGGGGACTATTTAACTATGGCTACACCTTC
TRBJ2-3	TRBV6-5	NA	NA	CASSYSRSTDTQYF	TGTGCCAGCAGTTACTCGAGGAGCACAGATACGCAGTATTTT
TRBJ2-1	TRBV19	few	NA	CASSNSGSYNEQFF	TGTGCCAGTAGTAATAGCGGCTCCTACAATGAGCAGTTCTTC
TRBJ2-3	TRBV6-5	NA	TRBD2	CASRTGGRADTQYF	TGTGCCAGCAGGACCGGGGGGAGAGCAGATACGCAGTATTTT
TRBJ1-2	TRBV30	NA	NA	CAWSEGGNANYGYTF	TGTGCCTGGAGTGAGGGAGGGAATGCGAACTATGGCTACACCTTC
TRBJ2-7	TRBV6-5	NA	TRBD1	CASSVSRDRAHEQYF	TGTGCCAGCAGTGTGAGTAGGGACAGGGCGCACGAGCAGTACTTC
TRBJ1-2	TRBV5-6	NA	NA	CASSLGKAEGYTF	TGTGCCAGCAGCTTGGGGAAGGCGGAAGGCTACACCTTC
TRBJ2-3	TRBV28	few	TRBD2	CASSSPGLAVADTQYF	TGTGCCAGCAGTTCTCCCGGACTAGCGGTGGCAGATACGCAGTATTTT
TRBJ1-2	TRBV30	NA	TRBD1	CAGIGQGVYGYTF	TGTGCCGGGATCGGACAGGGGGTATATGGCTACACCTTC
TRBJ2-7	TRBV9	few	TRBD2	CASSFGLAYEQYF	TGTGCCAGCAGCTTCGGACTAGCCTACGAGCAGTACTTC
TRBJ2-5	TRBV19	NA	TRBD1	CASSRDREGRETQYF	TGTGCCAGTAGTCGGGACAGGGAGGGTCGGGAGACCCAGTACTTC
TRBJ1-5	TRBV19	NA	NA	CASSMLPPFRGSNQPQHF	TGTGCCAGTAGTATGCTGCCCCCTTTTAGGGGCAGTAATCAGCCCCAGCATTTT
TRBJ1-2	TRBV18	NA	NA	CASSPRGEENCGYTF	TGTGCCAGCTCACCACGCGGGGAGGAGAACTGTGGCTACACCTTC
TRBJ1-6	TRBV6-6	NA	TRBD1	CASSDEDRGHSPLHF	TGTGCCAGCAGTGACGAGGACAGGGGGCATTCACCCCTCCACTTT
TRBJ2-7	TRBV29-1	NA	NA	CSVARDFPSYEQYF	TGCAGCGTAGCCCGGGACTTCCCCTCCTACGAGCAGTACTTC
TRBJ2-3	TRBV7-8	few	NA	CASSFVGGLTDTQYF	TGTGCCAGCAGCTTCGTGGGAGGACTCACAGATACGCAGTATTTT
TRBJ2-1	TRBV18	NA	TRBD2	CASSPGTSGGAPPNEQFF	TGTGCCAGCTCACCCGGGACTAGCGGGGGAGCCCCCCCCAATGAGCAGTTCTTC
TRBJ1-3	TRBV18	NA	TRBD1	CASSSTGQGAGNTIYF	TGTGCCAGCTCTTCGACTGGACAGGGCGCTGGAAACACCATATATTTT
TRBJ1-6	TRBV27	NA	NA	CASRGLERGIFSPLHF	TGTGCCAGCAGGGGGTTGGAGCGGGGAATTTTTTCACCCCTCCACTTT
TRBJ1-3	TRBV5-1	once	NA	CASSPGNNPGRREPGNTIYF	TGCGCCAGCAGTCCTGGGAATAACCCGGGCCGCCGGGAACCTGGAAACACCATATATTTT
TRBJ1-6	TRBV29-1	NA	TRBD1	CSVWTGAYNSPLHF	TGCAGCGTTTGGACAGGGGCTTATAATTCACCCCTCCACTTT
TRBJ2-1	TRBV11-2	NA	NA	CASRGLEILLEEQFF	TGTGCCAGCAGGGGTTTGGAGATTTTACTGGAGGAGCAGTTCTTC
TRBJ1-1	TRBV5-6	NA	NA	CASSTPGTGSGRTEAFF	TGTGCCAGCAGCACTCCGGGCACAGGGTCTGGTAGGACTGAAGCTTTCTTT
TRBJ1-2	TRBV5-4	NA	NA	CASSSPPGRGGGYTF	TGTGCCAGCAGCTCCCCCCCCGGGAGGGGTGGAGGCTACACCTTC
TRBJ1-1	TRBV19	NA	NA	CASSIPPYTEAFF	TGTGCCAGTAGTATCCCCCCTTACACTGAAGCTTTCTTT
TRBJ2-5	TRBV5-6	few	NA	CASSRSAITGRETQYF	TGTGCCAGCAGCCGATCTGCCATCACAGGGCGAGAGACCCAGTACTTC
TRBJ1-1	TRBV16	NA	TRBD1	CASSPGQGVEAFF	TGTGCCAGCAGCCCGGGACAGGGCGTTGAAGCTTTCTTT
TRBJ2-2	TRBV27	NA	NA	CASSFPRGTGELFF	TGTGCCAGCAGTTTCCCCCGGGGGACCGGGGAGCTGTTTTTT
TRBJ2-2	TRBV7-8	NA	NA	CASCPEAGELFF	TGTGCCAGCTGCCCTGAGGCCGGGGAGCTGTTTTTT
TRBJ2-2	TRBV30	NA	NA	CAWSLRRVVDTGELFF	TGTGCCTGGAGTCTCCGACGGGTAGTCGACACCGGGGAGCTGTTTTTT
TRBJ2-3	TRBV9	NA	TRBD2	CASSRSGGSPPDTQYF	TGTGCCAGCTCCCGCAGCGGGGGGTCGCCTCCAGATACGCAGTATTTT
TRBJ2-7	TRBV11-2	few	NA	CASSSISHRKTTGGYEQYF	TGTGCCAGCAGCTCCATATCCCACAGAAAAACGACCGGGGGATACGAGCAGTACTTC
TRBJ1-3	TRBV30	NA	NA	CAWGPRVTGNTIYF	TGTGCCTGGGGTCCCCGGGTAACGGGAAACACCATATATTTT
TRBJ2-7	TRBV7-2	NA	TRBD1	CASRLTGNEGEQYF	TGTGCCAGCAGGCTGACAGGGAACGAAGGCGAGCAGTACTTC
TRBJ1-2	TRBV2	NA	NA	CASVGGVLGYTF	TGTGCCAGCGTGGGAGGGGTACTTGGCTACACCTTC
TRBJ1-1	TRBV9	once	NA	CASSAGRYTEAFF	TGTGCCAGCAGCGCGGGGAGGTACACTGAAGCTTTCTTT
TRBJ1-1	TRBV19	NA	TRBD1	CASSIVWGQRPNTEAFF	TGTGCCAGTAGTATAGTCTGGGGACAGCGACCGAACACTGAAGCTTTCTTT
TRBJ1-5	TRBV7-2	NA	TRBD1	CASSFAGGFNQPQHF	TGTGCCAGCAGCTTCGCAGGGGGATTCAATCAGCCCCAGCATTTT
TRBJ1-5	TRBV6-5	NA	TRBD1	CASSTRQGDQPQHF	TGTGCCAGCAGTACAAGACAGGGGGATCAGCCCCAGCATTTT
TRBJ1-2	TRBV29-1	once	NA	CSVEDQAYGYTF	TGCAGCGTTGAAGATCAAGCGTATGGCTACACCTTC
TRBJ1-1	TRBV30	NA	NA	CAWTFDRTNTEAFF	TGTGCCTGGACCTTCGACAGGACGAACACTGAAGCTTTCTTT